This T cell receptor beta chain originates from a study of blood T cells in healthy people across ages. With respect to this clonotype: The antigen remains unidentified.

Combining a sample-barcoded 5' primer with a J-beta primer mix, a second PCR ran for roughly 6 to 12 cycles. TCRdb used MiXCR to reprocess the 5' RACE reads, holding one entry per CDR3 protein. This repertoire shows some 1,800,000 distinct CDR3 sequences, approximately 39% found once; its top ten account for roughly 23%. Overall study results and limits: Naive T cell percentage strongly correlated with TCR beta diversity.

Donors were systemically healthy Caucasian individuals from Russia aged about 6 to 95 years. The TCR sequence derives from a human donor in good health. The sequenced sample consisted of blood.

The CDR3 spells CAISVGQDPSTDTQYF. In nucleotides, the CDR3 is TGTGCCATCAGCGTCGGACAGGATCCTAGCACAGATACGCAGTATTTT. The chain links TRBV10-3 to TRBJ2-3, with 7 bases that match TRBD1. This CDR3 spans 16 amino acids. V gave up 6 bases and J gave up 0 bases; unmatched junction bases: 9. Germline V CDR1 and CDR2: ENHRY, SYGVKD.